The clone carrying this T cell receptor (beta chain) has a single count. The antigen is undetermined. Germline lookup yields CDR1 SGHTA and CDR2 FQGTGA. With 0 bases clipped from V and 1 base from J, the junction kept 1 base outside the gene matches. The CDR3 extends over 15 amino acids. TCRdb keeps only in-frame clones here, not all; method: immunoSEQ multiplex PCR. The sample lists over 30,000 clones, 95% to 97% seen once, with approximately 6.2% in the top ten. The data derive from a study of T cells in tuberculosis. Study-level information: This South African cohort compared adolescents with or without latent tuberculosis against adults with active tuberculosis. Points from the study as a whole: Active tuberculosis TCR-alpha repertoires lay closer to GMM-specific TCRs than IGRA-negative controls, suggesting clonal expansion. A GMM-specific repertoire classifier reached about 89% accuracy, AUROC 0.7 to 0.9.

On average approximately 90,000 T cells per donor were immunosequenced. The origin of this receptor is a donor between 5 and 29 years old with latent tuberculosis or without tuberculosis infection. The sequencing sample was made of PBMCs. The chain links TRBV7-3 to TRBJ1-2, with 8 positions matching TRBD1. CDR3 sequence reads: CASSLTGQGNYGYTF. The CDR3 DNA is TGTGCCAGCAGCTTAACCGGACAGGGTAACTATGGCTACACCTTC.